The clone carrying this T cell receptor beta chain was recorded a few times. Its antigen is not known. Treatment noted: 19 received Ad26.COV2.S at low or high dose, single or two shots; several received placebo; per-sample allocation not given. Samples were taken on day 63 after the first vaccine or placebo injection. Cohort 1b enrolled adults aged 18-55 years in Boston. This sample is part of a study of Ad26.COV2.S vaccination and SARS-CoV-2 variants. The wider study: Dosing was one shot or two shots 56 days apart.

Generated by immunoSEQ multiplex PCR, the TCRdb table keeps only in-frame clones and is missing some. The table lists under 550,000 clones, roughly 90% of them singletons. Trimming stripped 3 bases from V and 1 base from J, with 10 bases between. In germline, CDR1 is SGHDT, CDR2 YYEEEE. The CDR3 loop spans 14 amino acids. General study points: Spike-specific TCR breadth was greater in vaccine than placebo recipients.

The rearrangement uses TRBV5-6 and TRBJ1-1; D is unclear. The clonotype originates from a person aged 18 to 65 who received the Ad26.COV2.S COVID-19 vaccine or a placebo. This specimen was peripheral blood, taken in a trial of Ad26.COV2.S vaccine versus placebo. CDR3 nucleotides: TGTGCCAGCAGCTCCCCTCCGTGGAACACTGAAGCTTTCTTT. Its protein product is CASSSPPWNTEAFF.